This T cell receptor beta chain was recorded in a study of blood T cells in healthy people across ages. Study observations and caveats: Roughly linear declines in TCR beta diversity per million T cells occurred with age. PBMCs were not sorted, which prevented a conclusive comparison of naive versus antigen-experienced cells.

A remark on this clonotype: Its antigen is not identified.

The CDR3 runs 15 residues. The germline V gene has CDR1 DFQATT and CDR2 SNEGSKA (reference sequence). Unmatched junction bases numbered 5, after V lost 2 bases and J lost 0 bases. A J-beta primer mix and a sample-barcoded 5' primer were used in a second PCR of about 7 to 12 cycles. MiXCR, applied by TCRdb to the 5' RACE reads, yields one record per CDR3 protein. The repertoire consists of about 1.1 million distinct CDR3 sequences, with under 40% occurring once and the leading ten covering roughly 13%. Samples each had at least 5.5 micrograms of total RNA extracted. Material: blood. The receptor's source is a man between 18 and 29 years old in good health. The chain employs TRBV20-1 and TRBJ1-1; TRBD1 matches at 8 bases. CDR3 amino acids: CSARPRGQVNTEAFF. In DNA form, the CDR3 reads TGCAGTGCTAGACCGAGGGGACAGGTGAACACTGAAGCTTTCTTT.